The clone carrying this T cell receptor (beta chain) was seen at least ten times. Its antigen is undetermined. Sequencing libraries made from TCR beta cDNA carried unique molecular identifiers. TCRdb used MiXCR to reprocess the PCR reads, holding one entry per CDR3 protein. Seen here are fewer than 850,000 distinct CDR3 sequences, just under 30% observed once, and the top ten hold more than 0.55%. The data were taken from a study of post-analysis software for immune sequencing data. At the level of the study: Clinical courses comprised relapsing-remitting, secondary progressive and progressive-relapsing multiple sclerosis.

Study-wide results and caveats: Comparison with controls showed significantly lower normalized Chao1 diversity in multiple sclerosis patients.

The specimen sequenced was blood. The source of this sequence is a girl between 10 and 17 years old with multiple sclerosis.

CDR3 sequence reads: CASSQTRGNRGRNEQFF. In nucleotides, the CDR3 is TGCGCCAGCAGCCAAACGAGGGGGAACAGGGGGCGGAATGAGCAGTTCTTC. The rearrangement links TRBV4-3 to TRBJ2-1; 9 nucleotides match TRBD1. Germline V gene lookup returns CDR1 LGHNA and CDR2 YSLEER. Trimming at V came to 2 bases and at J to 7 bases, leaving 12 bases not matched to a gene. The CDR3 is 17 amino acids.